This is a list of T cell receptor beta chains from one sample in a study of shared clonotypes between healthy human individuals. Profiled with immunoSEQ multiplex PCR; TCRdb holds only in-frame clones, not every one. The table lists roughly 550,000 clones, around 95% of them singletons. The sequencing sample was made of naive CD8+ T cells sorted from blood. The source is a woman aged 25-40 years in good health. Both conserved end residues are part of each CDR3. The order of the fields is clone size, V gene, CDR3 length, J gene, CDR3 protein. Only some rows state a clone size, as once, few, many or a class for expanded clones.

.	TRBV6-1	14	TRBJ1-2	CASSEHKAAYGYTF
few	TRBV28	16	TRBJ1-4	CASKTRDGLTKEKLFF
.	TRBV4-1	15	TRBJ2-7	CASSQRQGSSYEQYF
.	TRBV10-3	20	TRBJ2-1	CAISDFAGTSGSRTYNEQFF
.	TRBV27	13	TRBJ2-7	CASTLMTGGEQYF
.	TRBV7-9	17	TRBJ2-2	CASSLGWREANTGELFF
once	TRBV23-1	15	TRBJ1-5	CASSSLKKKNQPQHF
.	TRBV27	15	TRBJ2-4	CASSLSRVAKNIQYF
.	TRBV2	13	TRBJ1-1	CASLRKMNTEAFF
.	TRBV19	15	TRBJ2-3	CASSILGFSTDTQYF